This TCR beta chain was retrieved from a study of shared T cell receptors in the human thymus (dated by TCRdb to the early 2020s). Concerning the study at large: The study examined how self-reactive, shared T-cell receptor alpha chains are generated in the human thymus.

Concerning this clone: The antigen it recognizes is unknown. One base away there is no much larger clone; base qualities are not given.

Library preparation was by the immunoSEQ multiplex PCR assay. TCRdb took over this immuneACCESS table, retaining in-frame rearrangements with V and J assigned. Such tables are incomplete; in checked studies, under half of the missing clones stem from an unresolved V gene, and the remainder is unexplained. The sample yields 600,000 or so clones; more than 70% were counted once. The ten most abundant clones make up 0.0094% of the sample. The CDR3, cysteine through phenylalanine, is 16 amino acids long. The entry retains the CDR3 DNA only, 48 bases that are in frame from base 1. V is trimmed back by 0 bases and J by 3 bases, and the junction contains 6 bases that no gene match accounts for. CDR1 is given as SGDLS and CDR2 as YYNGEE, both from the germline V gene. The same sample was also used in a study of human thymus T cells. As that second paper reports: The donors were immunologically healthy infants in Finland who had open corrective cardiac surgery for congenital heart defects. The thymus tissue came from surgical resects taken out during corrective cardiac surgery. Usage of V and J gene segments appeared to be biased in both the thymic and the peripheral blood repertoires. The related research found that thymic TCR repertoires overlapped highly between unrelated individuals. TCR alpha and beta repertoires from roughly eight infant thymus samples and a few related peripheral blood samples were characterized in the study. The infant donors were 7 to 244 days old, and the cohort included several males and two females. Thymocytes were freed from the tissue by mechanical means and kept at -70 degrees C as pellets of roughly 9-34 million cells. A QIAsymphony instrument was used to extract genomic DNA from the frozen cell pellets. TCRB and TCRAD loci were amplified from a standardized quantity of quality-controlled genomic DNA using the immunoSEQ multiplex PCR assay. The amplicons spanned the V(D)J region and were long enough to cover the CDR3 and allow V and J genes to be identified. The commercial immunoSEQ service was used to sequence amplicons on an Illumina platform. Primer bias and sequencing errors were corrected as previously described, and TCRAD and TCRB definitions were based on the IMGT database. The repertoires were analysed using immunoSEQ Analyzer 3.0 and VDJTools for basic statistics, V/J segment usage, diversity estimates, rarefaction and pairwise overlap. Diversity was estimated using the Chao1, ChaoE, Efron-Thisted, Shannon and inverse Simpson indices, and was also estimated on datasets down-sampled to the size of the smallest sample. Repertoire overlap was determined by strict matching of CDR3 nucleotide sequence, V gene and J gene, and Jaccard-based multidimensional scaling clustering was applied. On average, around 810,000 unique TCRB clonotypes were obtained from thymus samples, compared with about 86,000 from blood samples.

The sequencing sample was made of thymocytes. Rearrangement joined TRBV9 to TRBJ2-1, with 7 middle bases fitting TRBD2. This clonotype was sampled from a boy younger than two with a congenital heart defect. Donor details come from another sample of the same person, matched by shared clones. The CDR3: CASSVGGRANYNEQFF. At the DNA level, the sequence is TGTGCCAGCAGCGTAGGAGGGAGGGCGAACTACAATGAGCAGTTCTTC.